This T cell receptor (beta chain) was recorded in a study of molecular identifiers for immune sequencing clone quantification. Study in general: In replicates, RNA from about 21,000 or 97,000 naive CD8 cells was split five ways, four sequenced. Whole-study findings and limits: Investigators reportedly could detect spiked Jurkat TCR RNA from one cell among around 900,000 naive cells.

Previously published methods and listed TCR primers were used for the bulk TCR libraries. One entry per CDR3 protein, called by TCRdb with MiXCR from the PCR reads. This sample has 90,000 or so distinct CDR3 sequences; roughly 25% occur once, and the top ten carry 0.78%. Germline CDR1 reads KGHDR; CDR2 reads SFDVKD. This CDR3 is built from 15 residues. The J segment lost 3 bases and the V segment lost 7 bases, leaving 6 bases of the junction unmatched. This clonotype occurred many times. No antigen is known for it. The V gene is TRBV24-1, the J gene TRBJ2-3; 10 bases align to TRBD2. The TCR originated in a human donor in good health. Some libraries in this study had Jurkat cell RNA spiked in. The sequencing sample was made of naive CD8+ T cells from blood, with Jurkat cell RNA spiked in. Subset of the sample: FACS-sorted CD8+CD4-CCR7+CD45RA+ naive T cells. CDR3 in amino acids: CATSRTSGWTDTQYF. The CDR3 coding sequence is TGTGCCACCAGCCGGACTAGCGGCTGGACAGATACGCAGTATTTT.